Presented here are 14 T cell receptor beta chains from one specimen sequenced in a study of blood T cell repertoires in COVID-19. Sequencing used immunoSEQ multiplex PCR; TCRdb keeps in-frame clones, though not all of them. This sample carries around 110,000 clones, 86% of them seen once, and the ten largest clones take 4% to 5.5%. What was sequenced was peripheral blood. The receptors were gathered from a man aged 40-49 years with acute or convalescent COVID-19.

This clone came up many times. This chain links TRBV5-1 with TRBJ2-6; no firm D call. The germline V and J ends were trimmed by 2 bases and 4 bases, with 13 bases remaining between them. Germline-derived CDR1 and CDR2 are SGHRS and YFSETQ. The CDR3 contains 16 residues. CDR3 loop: CASSFASVSGANVLTF. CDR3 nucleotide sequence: TGCGCCAGCAGCTTCGCTTCAGTCTCCGGGGCCAACGTCCTGACTTTC.

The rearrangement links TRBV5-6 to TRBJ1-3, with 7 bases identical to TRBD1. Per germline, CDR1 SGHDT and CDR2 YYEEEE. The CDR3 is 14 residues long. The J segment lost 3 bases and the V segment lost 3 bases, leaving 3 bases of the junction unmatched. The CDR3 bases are TGTGCCAGCAGCTGGGGACAGAGTGGAAACACCATATATTTT. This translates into CASSWGQSGNTIYF.

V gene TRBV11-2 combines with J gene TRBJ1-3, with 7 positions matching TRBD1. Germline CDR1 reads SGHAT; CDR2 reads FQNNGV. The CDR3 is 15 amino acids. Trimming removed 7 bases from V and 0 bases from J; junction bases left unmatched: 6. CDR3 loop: CASTAGTDSGNTIYF. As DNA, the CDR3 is TGTGCCAGCACCGCCGGGACAGACTCTGGAAACACCATATATTTT.

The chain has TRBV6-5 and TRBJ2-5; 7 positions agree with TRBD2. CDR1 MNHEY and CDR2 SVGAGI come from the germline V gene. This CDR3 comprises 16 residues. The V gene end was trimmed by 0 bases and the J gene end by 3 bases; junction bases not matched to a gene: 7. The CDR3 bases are TGTGCCAGCAGTTACTCGCGAGCGGGAATCGAAGAGACCCAGTACTTC. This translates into CASSYSRAGIEETQYF.

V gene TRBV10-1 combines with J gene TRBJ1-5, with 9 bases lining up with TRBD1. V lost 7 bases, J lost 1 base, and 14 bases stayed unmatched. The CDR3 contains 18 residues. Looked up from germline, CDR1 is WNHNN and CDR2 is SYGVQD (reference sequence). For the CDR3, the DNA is TGCGCCAGCAATACTGGACAGGGGCCCGTTGTGAGCAATCAGCCCCAGCATTTT. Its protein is CASNTGQGPVVSNQPQHF.

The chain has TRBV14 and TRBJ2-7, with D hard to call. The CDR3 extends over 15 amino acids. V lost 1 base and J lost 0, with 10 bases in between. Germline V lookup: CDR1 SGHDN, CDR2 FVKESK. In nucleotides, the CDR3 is TGTGCCAGCAGCCAAGGAGCTAGGAGCTCCTACGAGCAGTACTTC. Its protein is CASSQGARSSYEQYF.

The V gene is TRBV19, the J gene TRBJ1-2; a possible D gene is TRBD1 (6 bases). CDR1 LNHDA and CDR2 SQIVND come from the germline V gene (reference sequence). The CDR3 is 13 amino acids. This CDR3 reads CGAAPNQGYGYTF. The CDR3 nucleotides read TGTGGCGCAGCCCCCAACCAGGGGTATGGCTACACCTTC.

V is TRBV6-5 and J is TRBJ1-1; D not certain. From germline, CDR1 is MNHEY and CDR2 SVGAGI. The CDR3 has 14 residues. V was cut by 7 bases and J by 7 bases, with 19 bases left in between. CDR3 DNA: TGTGCCAGCACCCAAGGGAGGGAATCCGGTGAAGCTTTCTTT. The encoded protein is CASTQGRESGEAFF.

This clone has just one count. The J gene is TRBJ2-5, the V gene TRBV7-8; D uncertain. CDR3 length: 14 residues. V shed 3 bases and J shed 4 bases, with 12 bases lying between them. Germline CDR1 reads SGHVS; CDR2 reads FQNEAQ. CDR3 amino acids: CASSLGNSGETQYF. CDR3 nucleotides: TGTGCCAGCAGCTTGGGTAACTCAGGAGAGACCCAGTACTTC.

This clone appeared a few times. The CDR3 protein is CASRTGINEKLFF. The CDR3 DNA sequence: TGTGCCAGCAGAACAGGGATTAATGAAAAACTGTTTTTT. The V call is TRBV6-5, the J call TRBJ1-4; TRBD1 might be the D (6 bases). The ends were cut back, 6 bases at V and 4 bases at J, with 9 bases in the middle. Germline V lookup: CDR1 MNHEY, CDR2 SVGAGI. The CDR3 has 13 residues.

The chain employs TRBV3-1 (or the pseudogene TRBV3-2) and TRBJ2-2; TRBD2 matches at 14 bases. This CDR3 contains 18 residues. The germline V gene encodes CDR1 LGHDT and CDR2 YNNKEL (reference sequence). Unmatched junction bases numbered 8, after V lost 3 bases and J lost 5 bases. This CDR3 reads CASSHGTSGSRGTGELFF. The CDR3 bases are TGTGCCAGCAGCCACGGGACTAGCGGGAGTAGGGGGACCGGGGAGCTGTTTTTT.

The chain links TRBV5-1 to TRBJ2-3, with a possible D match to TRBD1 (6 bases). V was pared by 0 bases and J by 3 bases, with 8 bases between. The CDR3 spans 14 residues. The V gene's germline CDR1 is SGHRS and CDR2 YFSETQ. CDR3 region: CASSLEGGTDTQYF. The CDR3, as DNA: TGCGCCAGCAGCTTGGAAGGGGGAACAGATACGCAGTATTTT.

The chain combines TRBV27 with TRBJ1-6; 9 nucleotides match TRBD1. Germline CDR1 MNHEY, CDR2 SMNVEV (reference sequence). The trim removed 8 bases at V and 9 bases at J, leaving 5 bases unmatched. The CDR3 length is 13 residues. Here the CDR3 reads CASYRGPGSPLHF. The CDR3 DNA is TGTGCCAGCTACAGGGGGCCCGGTTCACCCCTCCACTTT.

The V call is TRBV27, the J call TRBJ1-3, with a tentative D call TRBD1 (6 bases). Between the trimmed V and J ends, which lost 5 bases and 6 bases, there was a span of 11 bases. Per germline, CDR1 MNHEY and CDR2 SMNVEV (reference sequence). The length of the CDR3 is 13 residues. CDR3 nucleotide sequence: TGTGCCAGCAGTCCCGGACAGCTAAACACCATATATTTT. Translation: CASSPGQLNTIYF.